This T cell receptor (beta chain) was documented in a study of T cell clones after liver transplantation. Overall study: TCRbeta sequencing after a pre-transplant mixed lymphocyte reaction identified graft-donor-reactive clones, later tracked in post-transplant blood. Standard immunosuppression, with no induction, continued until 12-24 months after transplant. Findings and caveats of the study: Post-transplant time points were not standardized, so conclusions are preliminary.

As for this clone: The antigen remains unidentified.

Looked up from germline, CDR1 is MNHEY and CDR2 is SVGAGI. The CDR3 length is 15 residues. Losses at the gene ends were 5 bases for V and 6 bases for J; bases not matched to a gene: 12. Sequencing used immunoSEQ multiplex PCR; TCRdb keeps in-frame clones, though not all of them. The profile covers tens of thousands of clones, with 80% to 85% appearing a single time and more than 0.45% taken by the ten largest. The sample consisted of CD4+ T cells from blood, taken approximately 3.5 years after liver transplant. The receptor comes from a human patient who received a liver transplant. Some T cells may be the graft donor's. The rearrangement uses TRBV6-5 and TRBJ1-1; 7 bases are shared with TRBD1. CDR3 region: CASSPYKGARAEAFF. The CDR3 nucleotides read TGTGCCAGCAGTCCTTATAAGGGGGCGCGGGCTGAAGCTTTCTTT.